These 19 T cell receptor beta chains originate from one sample sequenced in a study of blood T cell repertoires in COVID-19. TCRdb's copy holds only in-frame clones and misses some; the assay was immunoSEQ multiplex PCR. In the table there are more than 95,000 clones, approximately 85% of which are singletons. Material for sequencing was peripheral blood. These receptors originate from a woman older than 75 with COVID-19, enrolled during active disease.

The chain has TRBV3-1 (or the pseudogene TRBV3-2) and TRBJ2-1; 8 nucleotides line up with TRBD2. Trimming took 1 base from V and 6 from J; bases not matched to a gene: 8. The CDR3 contains 16 residues. Germline assignment: CDR1 LGHDT and CDR2 YNNKEL (reference sequence). Written as DNA, the CDR3 is TGTGCCAGCAGCCAAGCGGTCGGCGGGAGGCTCAATGAGCAGTTCTTC. This encodes CASSQAVGGRLNEQFF.

This clone occurred once. V gene TRBV18 combines with J gene TRBJ2-3, with 9 bases fitting TRBD1. The V and J ends lost 4 bases and 6 bases, in that order; junction bases with no gene match: 2. The CDR3 length is 13 residues. Germline V gene sequence: CDR1 KGHSH, CDR2 LQKENI. CDR3 region: CASSRTGEDTQYF. For the CDR3, the DNA is TGTGCCAGCTCACGGACAGGGGAGGATACGCAGTATTTT.

The chain couples TRBV5-1 to TRBJ2-7; D gene unclear. The CDR3 extends over 15 amino acids. V was pared by 1 base and J by 0 bases, with 11 bases between. Germline CDR1 SGHRS, CDR2 YFSETQ. The CDR3 nucleotides are TGCGCCAGCAGCTTGTTTTTGGGCAGCTCCTACGAGCAGTACTTC. This sequence encodes CASSLFLGSSYEQYF.

This clone came up a few times. V and J are TRBV7-2 and TRBJ2-1; TRBD1 matches at 11 bases. Germline-derived CDR1 and CDR2 are SGHTA and FQGNSA. V gave up 2 bases and J gave up 15 bases; unmatched junction bases: 9. The CDR3 is 14 residues long. CDR3: CASSLPRTGGERFF. The CDR3 bases are TGTGCCAGCAGCTTACCCAGGACAGGGGGCGAACGGTTCTTC. Supplemented by reference TRBV7-2 and TRBJ2-1, the full variable domain reads GAGVSQSPSNKVTEKGKDVELRCDPISGHTALYWYRQSLGQGLEFLIYFQGNSAPDKSGLPSDRFSAERTGGSVSTLTIQRTQQEDSAVYLCASSLPRTGGERFFGPGTRLTVL.

The gene calls are TRBV28 and TRBJ1-6; D gene uncertain. The ends were cut back, 6 bases at V and 14 bases at J, with 23 bases in the middle. The CDR3 sequence is 15 residues long. CDR1 MDHEN and CDR2 SYDVKM come from the germline V gene. The CDR3 spells CASRAPRTGGPALHF. For the CDR3, the DNA is TGTGCCAGCAGGGCCCCCCGCACGGGTGGCCCGGCCCTCCACTTT.

This clone was recorded only once. The V and J genes are TRBV19 and TRBJ1-3, with D hard to call. Trimming stripped 4 bases from V and 4 bases from J, with 11 bases between. The CDR3 consists of 14 residues. Germline CDR1 reads LNHDA; CDR2 reads SQIVND (reference sequence). The CDR3 sequence is CASSTRSGGNTIYF. The CDR3 region has the DNA TGTGCCAGTAGTACTCGTTCGGGGGGAAACACCATATATTTT.

The chain links TRBV11-3 to TRBJ2-1, with a weak D call TRBD2 (6 bases). This CDR3 is 13 amino acids long. The V and J ends lost 5 bases and 8 bases respectively, with 13 bases between them. Germline-derived CDR1 and CDR2 are SGHNT and YENEEA. The DNA for the CDR3 is TGTGCCAGCAGCGTCGGGGGTGACCATGAGCAGTTCTTC. Translation gives CASSVGGDHEQFF.

This clone turned up a few times. The chain couples TRBV2 to TRBJ2-1; D may be TRBD2 (6 bases). V lost 7 bases to trimming and J lost 7 bases, with 14 bases between them. CDR1 is SNHLY and CDR2 is FYNNEI in the germline V gene. This CDR3 region has 13 residues. The CDR3 DNA reads TGTGCCAGCACGTTCGTACGGGAGAATGAGCAGTTCTTC. Encoded protein: CASTFVRENEQFF.

The rearrangement uses TRBV18 and TRBJ2-7; 9 bases match TRBD1. This CDR3 is built from 16 residues. Germline V gene data show CDR1 as KGHSH and CDR2 as LQKENI. Trimming removed 4 bases from V and 7 bases from J; junction bases left unmatched: 14. The DNA of the CDR3 is TGTGCCAGCTCACTAACTACCGGGACAGGGTTGCAGGAGCAGTACTTC. Residues: CASSLTTGTGLQEQYF.

This chain uses TRBV9 with TRBJ2-1; possible D gene TRBD1, 6 bases. V was clipped by 1 base and J by 9 bases, with 14 bases between them. This CDR3 contains 14 residues. From germline, CDR1 is SGDLS and CDR2 YYNGEE. CDR3 residues: CASSVSGVYGEQFF. For the CDR3, the DNA is TGTGCCAGCAGCGTATCAGGGGTTTATGGTGAGCAGTTCTTC.

The chain recombines TRBV19 with TRBJ1-2; the D is unclear. Germline CDR1 LNHDA, CDR2 SQIVND (reference sequence). V lost 2 bases to trimming and J lost 5 bases, with 9 bases between them. This CDR3 has 13 residues. The CDR3 nucleotides are TGTGCCAGTAGTATATCCGGCGGTTATGGCTACACCTTC. Protein sequence: CASSISGGYGYTF.

About this clone: Other DNA sequences from this sample encode an identical CDR3 as well. J is TRBJ2-2 and V is TRBV5-6; the D is unclear. Per the germline V gene, CDR1 is SGHDT and CDR2 is YYEEEE. Between the trimmed V and J ends, which lost 0 bases and 0 bases, there was a span of 6 bases. The CDR3 spans 15 residues. The CDR3 reads CASSLGGTNTGELFF. The DNA of the CDR3 is TGTGCCAGCAGCTTGGGCGGAACGAACACCGGGGAGCTGTTTTTT.

This sequence joins TRBV19 and TRBJ2-7, with 9 bases matching TRBD1. Trimming took 11 bases from V and 6 from J; bases not matched to a gene: 14. There are 14 residues in the CDR3. Germline lookup yields CDR1 LNHDA and CDR2 SQIVND (reference sequence). The CDR3 DNA follows: TGTGCCGCCTCGCCGGGACAGGGCTTATCCGAGCAGTACTTC. As protein: CAASPGQGLSEQYF.

The chain uses TRBV7-8 and TRBJ1-3; unclear D gene. Trimming stripped 2 bases from V and 11 bases from J, with 16 bases between. Germline loops: CDR1 SGHVS, CDR2 FQNEAQ. The CDR3 runs to 14 residues. As DNA, the CDR3 is TGTGCCAGCAGCTTACGGGCTCCCGGAGCGGCCATATATTTT. Amino acid sequence: CASSLRAPGAAIYF.

J is TRBJ2-5 and V is TRBV5-1; 7 bases map to TRBD2. CDR3 length equals 14 residues. Germline CDR1 SGHRS, CDR2 YFSETQ. The trim removed 2 bases at V and 0 bases at J, leaving 1 base unmatched. In nucleotides, the CDR3 is TGCGCCAGCAGCTTCCTAGCGGACCAAGAGACCCAGTACTTC. Its protein is CASSFLADQETQYF.

The gene calls are TRBV27 and TRBJ2-1, with 8 bases fitting TRBD1. This CDR3 is built from 17 residues. In germline, CDR1 is MNHEY, CDR2 SMNVEV (reference sequence). Losses at the gene ends were 6 bases for V and 3 bases for J; bases not matched to a gene: 13. CDR3 in amino acids: CASRPAQRQGSYNEQFF. The DNA of the CDR3 is TGTGCCAGCAGGCCAGCCCAAAGACAGGGGAGCTACAATGAGCAGTTCTTC.

V usage is TRBV6-5 and J usage is TRBJ1-1, with a weak D call TRBD1 (6 bases). Germline CDR1 and CDR2: MNHEY and SVGAGI. The germline V and J ends were trimmed by 6 bases and 5 bases, with 16 bases remaining between them. CDR3 length equals 14 residues. The CDR3 coding sequence is TGTGCCAGCAGAGGATACAGGGTGGAAACTGAAGCTTTCTTT. Its protein product is CASRGYRVETEAFF.

The genes are TRBV3-1 (or the pseudogene TRBV3-2) and TRBJ1-1, with TRBD1 as a possible D gene (6 bases). Germline values: CDR1 LGHDT, CDR2 YNNKEL (reference sequence). Trimming took 1 base from V and 5 from J, leaving 14 bases between them. The length of the CDR3 is 15 residues. The CDR3 spells CASSQGSGVGTEAFF. The CDR3 DNA is TGTGCCAGCAGCCAAGGATCAGGGGTGGGGACTGAAGCTTTCTTT.

This chain joins TRBV27 and TRBJ2-7; D uncertain. V was cut by 5 bases and J by 6 bases, with 11 bases left in between. The CDR3 is made up of 12 amino acids. Germline V gives CDR1 MNHEY, CDR2 SMNVEV (reference sequence). CDR3 nucleotide sequence: TGTGCCAGCAGTCCGATCGGGTCCGAGCAGTACTTC. As protein: CASSPIGSEQYF.